These T cell receptor beta chains were read from a single sample in a study of beta chain features in type 1 diabetes. Profiled with immunoSEQ multiplex PCR; TCRdb holds only in-frame clones, not every one. The repertoire has approximately 150,000 clones, around 13% of them found once; the top ten carry under 1.5%. Sequences were obtained from central memory CD4+ T cells from blood. The source of these receptors is a young man with type 1 diabetes. Each CDR3 is given with its conserved first and last residue. Fields, in order: J gene, clone size, D gene, V gene, CDR3 DNA, CDR3 protein. A D gene is named only where the DNA matches it firmly. Only part of the rows carry a size: once, few, many, or a class if the clone is expanded.

>TRBJ1-2|few|-|TRBV6-5
TGTGCCAGCAGCCCGACACGTGAAGGGGCCGGCTACACCTTC
CASSPTREGAGYTF
>TRBJ2-2|few|TRBD1|TRBV29-1
TGCAGCGCAAACGGGACAGGGGGAACCGGGGAGCTGTTTTTT
CSANGTGGTGELFF
>TRBJ2-4|once|-|TRBV11-1
TGTGCCAGCAGCTTAGGTTCCGGCGACGGCAAAAACATTCAGTACTTC
CASSLGSGDGKNIQYF
>TRBJ2-1|few|TRBD1|TRBV6-5
TGTGCCAGCAGTTATGGGACAGTATACAATGAGCAGTTCTTC
CASSYGTVYNEQFF
>TRBJ1-2|-|-|TRBV4-1
TGCGCCAGCAGCCAAGCCTCCAACGGCAACTATGGCTACACCTTC
CASSQASNGNYGYTF
>TRBJ1-1|few|-|TRBV18
TGTGCCAGCTCACCACCCCCGCGGACGAACACTGAAGCTTTCTTT
CASSPPPRTNTEAFF
>TRBJ1-4|-|-|TRBV10-3
TGTGCCATCAGTGAGGGCACAACTAATGAAAAACTGTTTTTT
CAISEGTTNEKLFF
>TRBJ2-2|many|-|TRBV5-1
TGCGCCAGCAGCCCGCAGGGTACCGGGGAGCTGTTTTTT
CASSPQGTGELFF
>TRBJ2-1|-|TRBD1|TRBV27
TGTGCCAGCAGTCCAAGGGACAGCTCCTACAATGAGCAGTTCTTC
CASSPRDSSYNEQFF
>TRBJ2-1|-|TRBD2|TRBV19
TGTGCCAGTACCGGGGGGTATACCAGCTCCTACAATGAGCAGTTCTTC
CASTGGYTSSYNEQFF
>TRBJ1-4|once|TRBD1|TRBV28
TGTGCCAGCAGGCAGGGGGCTGAAAAACTGTTTTTT
CASRQGAEKLFF
>TRBJ2-3|many|-|TRBV29-1
TGCAGCGCCGCACCCGATACGCAGTATTTT
CSAAPDTQYF
>TRBJ1-1|few|-|TRBV15
TGTGCCACCAGCCCAACCCGCACGATGAACACTGAAGCTTTCTTT
CATSPTRTMNTEAFF
>TRBJ2-2|-|-|TRBV7-7
TGTGCCAGCAGCTTACAGGGGAACACCGGGGAGCTGTTTTTT
CASSLQGNTGELFF
>TRBJ2-1|few|-|TRBV29-1
TGCAGCGTTGGGGGCGGACAGCCTAACCGCGCGCAGTTCTTC
CSVGGGQPNRAQFF
>TRBJ1-5|-|-|TRBV30
TGTGCCTGGAGTCTCCGGGACGAACAGCCCCAGCATTTT
CAWSLRDEQPQHF
>TRBJ2-7|-|TRBD2|TRBV5-1
TGCGCCAGCAGCTCACTAGCGACGACCAATCCCTACGAGCAGTACTTC
CASSSLATTNPYEQYF
>TRBJ2-1|many|-|TRBV7-9
TGTGCCAGCTGGGACAGCGGGAGCTCCTACAATGAGCAGTTCTTC
CASWDSGSSYNEQFF
>TRBJ1-1|-|TRBD1|TRBV27
TGTGCCAGCAGGGGGTGGGGACAGGGGGTAAACACTGAAGCTTTCTTT
CASRGWGQGVNTEAFF
>TRBJ1-1|-|-|TRBV15
TGTGCCACCAGCAGAGGGGTGAACACTGAAGCTTTCTTT
CATSRGVNTEAFF
>TRBJ2-7|few|-|TRBV4-1
TGCGCCAGCAGCCAAGATCCCGGGACTTCCTCCGGGGAGCAGTACTTC
CASSQDPGTSSGEQYF
>TRBJ2-1|-|TRBD2|TRBV29-1
TGCAGCGTTGAAGCCAGCGGGAGGGAAGGCAATGAGCAGTTCTTC
CSVEASGREGNEQFF
>TRBJ1-2|few|TRBD1|TRBV6-6
TGTGCCAGCAGCCCGGGACAGGGGGATCCCCATGGCTACACCTTC
CASSPGQGDPHGYTF
>TRBJ2-3|-|TRBD2|TRBV5-1
TGCGCCAGCAGCTCCTCCGGGACTAGCGGGGGGTCCCCGCAGTATTTT
CASSSSGTSGGSPQYF
>TRBJ2-3|-|-|TRBV5-4
TGTGCCAGCAGCTTGATGGGAGGGGGAGATACGCAGTATTTT
CASSLMGGGDTQYF
>TRBJ2-5|-|TRBD2|TRBV30
TGTGCCTGGAGTCCGGGACTAGCGGTAGAGACCCAGTACTTC
CAWSPGLAVETQYF
>TRBJ2-1|-|TRBD1|TRBV5-1
TGCGCCAGCAGCCCCGGGACAGCTTACAATGAGCAGTTCTTC
CASSPGTAYNEQFF
>TRBJ1-1|few|-|TRBV5-1
TGCGCCAGCAGCTTGCGAATGAACACTGAAGCTTTCTTT
CASSLRMNTEAFF
>TRBJ1-2|few|-|TRBV4-2
TGTGCCAGCAGCCAAGAGCGGGGCGGAGCTAACTATGGCTACACCTTC
CASSQERGGANYGYTF
>TRBJ2-1|many|-|TRBV11-3
TGTGCCAGCAGCTCAGAGGGGCAGTACAATGAGCAGTTCTTC
CASSSEGQYNEQFF
>TRBJ2-5|few|-|TRBV20-1
TGCAGTGCTCTGTACCAAGAGACCCAGTACTTC
CSALYQETQYF